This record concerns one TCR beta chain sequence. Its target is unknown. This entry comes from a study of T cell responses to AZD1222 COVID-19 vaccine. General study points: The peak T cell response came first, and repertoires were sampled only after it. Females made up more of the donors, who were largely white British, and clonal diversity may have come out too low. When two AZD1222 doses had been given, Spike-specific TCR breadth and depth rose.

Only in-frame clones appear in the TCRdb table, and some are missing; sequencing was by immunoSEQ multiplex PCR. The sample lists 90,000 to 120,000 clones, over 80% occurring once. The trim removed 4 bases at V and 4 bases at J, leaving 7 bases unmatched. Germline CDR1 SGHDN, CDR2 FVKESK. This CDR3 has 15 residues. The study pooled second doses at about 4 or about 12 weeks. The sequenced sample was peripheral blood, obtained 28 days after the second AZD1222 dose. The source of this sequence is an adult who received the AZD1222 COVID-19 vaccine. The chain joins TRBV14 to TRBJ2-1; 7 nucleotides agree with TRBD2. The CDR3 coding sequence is TGTGCCAGCAGCCCATGGACTAGACCATACAATGAGCAGTTCTTC. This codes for CASSPWTRPYNEQFF.